This T cell receptor beta chain was profiled in a study of T cell responses to AZD1222 COVID-19 vaccine. General study points: Only six individuals given AZD1222 were seropositive at baseline. Spike as a whole was targeted by vaccine-associated CD4 TCRs, dominant at 160-218 and 743-854.

Only in-frame clones appear in the TCRdb table, and some are missing; sequencing was by immunoSEQ multiplex PCR. The repertoire holds some 170,000 clones, with 91% as singletons. As concerns this clone: Its antigen is as yet unknown.

The study pooled second doses at about 4 or about 12 weeks. The germline CDR1 and CDR2 sequences are SQVTM and ANQGSEA. The CDR3 runs to 14 residues. V gave up 3 bases and J gave up 5 bases; unmatched junction bases: 6. This specimen consisted of peripheral blood, obtained 28 days after the second AZD1222 dose. V gene TRBV29-1 combines with J gene TRBJ2-3; 9 nucleotides match TRBD1. This TCR derives from an adult who received the AZD1222 COVID-19 vaccine. The DNA of the CDR3 is TGCAGCGTTGAGGGGACAGGGTTACGAGATACGCAGTATTTT. It yields the protein CSVEGTGLRDTQYF.